This TCR beta chain came from a study of circulating CD8 cells and anti-PD-1 response in melanoma. Study outcomes and limitations: Under 8% of TRB clonotypes were shared between subsets at M1.

In this sample, this clonotype is large. Its target is not known. Each library started from about 15 ng of total RNA using the QIAseq Immune Repertoire TCR panel. TCRdb passed the reads through MiXCR, listing each CDR3 protein once. This sample has some 750 distinct CDR3 sequences, with around 13% found just once. Trimming cost V 1 base and J 2 bases; bases outside gene matches: 5. The germline V gene encodes CDR1 MDHEN and CDR2 SYDVKM. This CDR3 comprises 16 residues. Live CD3+CD8+TCRalphabeta+ cells were sorted into four subsets by PD-1 and/or TIGIT. The specimen was CD8+ T cells from PBMCs, collected at baseline or after one month of anti-PD-1 therapy (not recorded which). J is TRBJ2-3 and V is TRBV28; 8 positions match TRBD2. The receptor was isolated from a human donor with melanoma. The CDR3 nucleotides are TGTGCCAGCAGTTTATCCCTAGCGGGTAACACAGATACGCAGTATTTT. Translating it yields CASSLSLAGNTDTQYF.